The 7 T cell receptor beta chains reported below all come from one sample, sequenced in a study of blood T cell repertoires in COVID-19. Produced via immunoSEQ multiplex PCR; TCRdb's table is partial and in-frame only. Seen here are 280,000 or so clones, approximately 88% observed once, and the top ten hold approximately 7.2%. The sequencing input was peripheral blood. The receptors were gathered from a woman in her twenties or thirties who had recovered from COVID-19.

V and J are TRBV30 and TRBJ1-1, with no clear D. This CDR3 contains 11 residues. Germline V gene sequence: CDR1 GTSNPN, CDR2 SVGIG (reference sequence). Trimming took off 4 bases at V and 3 bases at J, with 6 bases between the two ends. In DNA, the CDR3 is TGTGCCTGGAACAGTTACACTGAAGCTTTCTTT. Its translation: CAWNSYTEAFF.

V is TRBV18 and J is TRBJ2-7, with a tentative D call TRBD2 (5 bases). V was shortened by 3 bases and J by 1 base, with 10 bases between the two germline ends. CDR1 KGHSH and CDR2 LQKENI come from the germline V gene. The CDR3 loop spans 14 amino acids. Written as DNA, the CDR3 is TGTGCCAGCTCACCCACTAGTGGATCCTACGAGCAGTACTTC. This translates into CASSPTSGSYEQYF.

J is TRBJ2-6 and V is TRBV7-2; no definite D call. Per the germline V gene, CDR1 is SGHTA and CDR2 is FQGNSA. The CDR3 has 15 amino acids. V was clipped by 5 bases and J by 2 bases, with 10 bases between them. The CDR3 loop is CASSPVMTGANVLTF. Here the CDR3 DNA reads TGTGCCAGCAGCCCGGTTATGACTGGGGCCAACGTCCTGACTTTC.

The V gene is TRBV7-2, the J gene TRBJ1-6; 7 bases match TRBD1. Germline CDR1 reads SGHTA; CDR2 reads FQGNSA. This CDR3 is built from 14 residues. V lost 5 bases, J lost 7 bases, and 5 bases stayed unmatched. In DNA form, the CDR3 reads TGTGCCAGCAGCCCCGGGACAGCCAATTCACCCCTCCACTTT. As protein: CASSPGTANSPLHF.

The chain links TRBV4-1 to TRBJ1-6; perhaps TRBD1 as D (6 bases). V was clipped by 4 bases and J by 0 bases, with 13 bases between them. This CDR3 is built from 17 residues. Germline V gene data show CDR1 as MGHRA and CDR2 as YSYEKL. The CDR3 protein is CASSPRQDSSYNSPLHF. The CDR3 DNA reads as TGCGCCAGCAGCCCCCGACAGGATAGCTCCTATAATTCACCCCTCCACTTT.

The CDR3 loop is CASRPGQRIQETQYF. The CDR3 region has the DNA TGCGCCAGCAGACCGGGACAGAGAATACAAGAGACCCAGTACTTC. V gene TRBV5-1 combines with J gene TRBJ2-5, with 7 bases lining up with TRBD1. Germline values: CDR1 SGHRS, CDR2 YFSETQ. The junction had 9 bases not matched to a gene; V was cut back by 5 bases and J by 2 bases. This CDR3 is built from 15 residues.

This chain joins TRBV11-1 and TRBJ2-5; D remains ambiguous. The ends were cut back, 1 base at V and 0 bases at J, with 6 bases in the middle. The V gene's germline CDR1 is SGHAT and CDR2 FQDESV (reference sequence). CDR3 length: 14 residues. The CDR3 region has the DNA TGTGCCAGCAGCTTAGTGGGCTACCAAGAGACCCAGTACTTC. Its protein product is CASSLVGYQETQYF.